One sample yielded the 17 T cell receptor beta chains listed below, sequenced in a study of cytomegalovirus exposure and HLA in healthy donors. Primers for the PCR totalled 60 Vbeta and 13 Jbeta. Using immunoSEQ multiplex PCR, the repertoire was profiled, and TCRdb retains in-frame clones only, with some absent. The table records 150,000 to 200,000 clones, 75% of them present only once. Sequencing was done on a sample of PBMCs. The source is a woman in her thirties or forties in good health and CMV-seropositive.

This clone was seen just once. The rearrangement links TRBV4-1 to TRBJ1-2; tentatively, D is TRBD1 (5 bases). The germline gives CDR1 MGHRA, CDR2 YSYEKL. The CDR3 contains 13 residues. V dropped 2 bases and J dropped 5 bases, with 9 bases sitting between them. CDR3 coding DNA: TGCGCCAGCAGCCAATCAGGGCGATATGGCTACACCTTC. Translated, it gives CASSQSGRYGYTF.

This chain uses TRBV28 with TRBJ1-2; possible D gene TRBD1, 6 bases. Trimming left V 6 bases short and J 6 bases short, with 20 bases between. CDR3 length: 15 amino acids. The germline V gene encodes CDR1 MDHEN and CDR2 SYDVKM. CDR3 sequence (DNA): TGTGCCAGCAGAAATTCCCGGGCAGGGGATCATGGCTACACCTTC. This translates into CASRNSRAGDHGYTF.

The V gene is TRBV2, the J gene TRBJ1-1; 10 bases are a match to TRBD1. J was trimmed by 7 bases and V by 9 bases; bases with no gene match: 8. CDR1 and CDR2 (germline): SNHLY, FYNNEI. The CDR3 is 13 amino acids. The CDR3: CARSTGGLDEAFF. The CDR3 region has the DNA TGTGCCAGGTCGACAGGGGGCTTGGATGAAGCTTTCTTT. Variable domain in full (rest from reference TRBV2 and TRBJ1-1): EPEVTQTPSHQVTQMGQEVILRCVPISNHLYFYWYRQILGQKVEFLVSFYNNEISEKSEIFDDQFSVERPDGSNFTLKIRSTKLEDSAMYFCARSTGGLDEAFFGQGTRLTVV.

A single count supports this clone. V usage is TRBV15 and J usage is TRBJ2-5; TRBD2 agrees at 8 bases. The CDR3 consists of 17 residues. V lost 2 bases to trimming and J lost 5 bases; unmatched junction nucleotides: 13. CDR1 is LNHNV and CDR2 is YYDKDF in the germline V gene (reference sequence). CDR3 DNA sequence: TGTGCCACCAGCAGACCACCGTCGGCGGGAGGAAGGGAGACCCAGTACTTC. Its translation: CATSRPPSAGGRETQYF.

V gene TRBV7-3 combines with J gene TRBJ2-2, with 9 bases identical to TRBD1. The V gene's germline CDR1 is SGHTA and CDR2 FQGTGA. The CDR3 consists of 18 residues. With 5 bases clipped from V and 7 bases from J, the junction kept 17 bases outside the gene matches. The CDR3 nucleotides read TGTGCCAGCAGCCTATATTCGGGGACAGGGATTGTTGGCGGGGAGCTGTTTTTT. Encoded protein: CASSLYSGTGIVGGELFF.

This chain uses TRBV5-1 with TRBJ2-2, with TRBD2 matching 7 bases. The CDR3 runs to 16 residues. V dropped 4 bases and J dropped 3; count of bases not matched to a gene: 9. Germline lookup yields CDR1 SGHRS and CDR2 YFSETQ. The CDR3 bases are TGCGCCAGCAGCCCCCAGGCGGGGGACTACACCGGGGAGCTGTTTTTT. It translates to CASSPQAGDYTGELFF.

The chain combines TRBV2 with TRBJ1-3, with D possibly matching TRBD1 (6 bases). Germline CDR1 and CDR2: SNHLY and FYNNEI. V was pared by 8 bases and J by 2 bases, with 16 bases between. The CDR3 extends over 15 amino acids. The CDR3 reads CASRQAKATGNTIYF. In DNA, the CDR3 is TGTGCCAGCCGACAGGCGAAGGCTACTGGAAACACCATATATTTT.

The chain combines TRBV6-6 with TRBJ2-5; 7 nucleotides agree with TRBD1. The germline V gene has CDR1 MNHNY and CDR2 SVGAGI (reference sequence). This CDR3 region has 16 residues. Germline trimming cut 0 bases from V and 4 bases from J; bases unmatched to any gene: 8. Here the CDR3 DNA reads TGTGCCAGCAGTTACTCGATCCCACAGGGGAGAGAGACCCAGTACTTC. Protein: CASSYSIPQGRETQYF.

The chain joins TRBV4-3 to TRBJ1-1; D is possibly TRBD1 (5 bases). The CDR3 length is 16 residues. The V and J ends lost 0 bases and 1 base respectively, with 12 bases between them. Germline V lookup: CDR1 LGHNA, CDR2 YSLEER. CDR3 region: CASSQDLRGTNTEAFF. CDR3 DNA sequence: TGCGCCAGCAGCCAAGATCTAAGGGGTACGAACACTGAAGCTTTCTTT.

The chain combines TRBV30 with TRBJ2-4, with D perhaps TRBD2 (6 bases). The ends were cut back, 4 bases at V and 9 bases at J, with 16 bases in the middle. Germline-derived CDR1 and CDR2 are GTSNPN and SVGIG (reference sequence). This CDR3 contains 13 residues. CDR3 DNA: TGTGCCTGGAACCGGAGGGAGGATAGCATTCAGTACTTC. Protein product: CAWNRREDSIQYF.

The chain combines TRBV19 with TRBJ1-5; a possible D gene is TRBD1 (5 bases). Trimming pared 10 bases from V and 1 base from J, leaving 17 bases between. CDR3 length: 15 amino acids. Germline V lookup: CDR1 LNHDA, CDR2 SQIVND (reference sequence). The CDR3 is CATSSVGVSNQPQHF. CDR3 DNA: TGTGCCACCTCCTCGGTAGGGGTGAGCAATCAGCCCCAGCATTTT.

This chain uses TRBV4-2 with TRBJ2-2; a weak D match, TRBD2 (6 bases). V was shortened by 4 bases and J by 3 bases, with 18 bases between the two germline ends. The V gene's germline CDR1 is LGHNA and CDR2 YNFKEQ. This CDR3 has 17 amino acids. CDR3 sequence reads: CASSRGVGSTDTGELFF. The CDR3 nucleotides are TGTGCCAGCAGCCGTGGGGTCGGGAGTACGGACACCGGGGAGCTGTTTTTT.

This clone was recorded at least ten times. The rearrangement uses TRBV4-2 and TRBJ2-3; 7 bases map to TRBD2. Losses at the gene ends were 4 bases for V and 2 bases for J; bases not matched to a gene: 12. Per germline, CDR1 LGHNA and CDR2 YNFKEQ. The CDR3 extends over 17 amino acids. The chain's CDR3 is CASSRRAGEGNTDTQYF. CDR3 in DNA: TGTGCCAGCAGCCGAAGGGCGGGAGAAGGAAACACAGATACGCAGTATTTT.

This chain joins TRBV25-1 and TRBJ2-7; TRBD2 is a possible D gene (5 bases). Germline V gene lookup returns CDR1 MGHDK and CDR2 SYGVNS. The CDR3 extends over 14 amino acids. V was clipped by 6 bases and J by 3 bases, with 15 bases between them. In DNA, the CDR3 is TGTGCCAGCAGGTCCGGGGTGGGGATCTACGAGCAGTACTTC. Translated, it gives CASRSGVGIYEQYF.

V gene TRBV11-3 combines with J gene TRBJ2-7; 9 bases are shared with TRBD1. Germline trimming cut 4 bases from V and 5 bases from J; bases unmatched to any gene: 9. The CDR3 extends over 15 amino acids. Germline CDR1 reads SGHNT; CDR2 reads YENEEA. CDR3 loop: CASSSGGQGGNEQYF. The CDR3, as DNA: TGTGCCAGCAGCTCAGGGGGACAGGGTGGCAACGAGCAGTACTTC.

V is TRBV6-1 and J is TRBJ1-5; possible D gene TRBD1, 5 bases. Trimming removed 0 bases at V and 5 bases at J, with 11 bases between. The germline V gene has CDR1 MNHNS and CDR2 SASEGT. The CDR3 totals 15 residues. The CDR3 DNA reads as TGTGCCAGCAGTGAAGCGGGGGGGACTTATCAGCCCCAGCATTTT. Translation: CASSEAGGTYQPQHF.

This clone turned up a few times. The chain has TRBV9 and TRBJ2-1; D might be TRBD2 (6 bases). Germline lookup yields CDR1 SGDLS and CDR2 YYNGEE. The CDR3 is 15 amino acids. Trimming took 3 bases from V and 4 from J, leaving 14 bases between them. CDR3 in amino acids: CASSAKGLLYNEQFF. In DNA form, the CDR3 reads TGTGCCAGCAGCGCAAAGGGACTCCTATACAATGAGCAGTTCTTC.